This T cell receptor beta chain stems from a study of Graves' ophthalmopathy and Graves' hyperthyroidism. RNA transcripts provided the template for amplifying TCR beta CDR3 regions. HTBI primers served in a first-round RT-PCR, which a second-round multiplex PCR followed. A single record per CDR3 protein comes from TCRdb applying MiXCR to the multiplex PCR reads. Found here are about 210,000 distinct CDR3 sequences, roughly 29% of them singletons; the top ten hold over 7.5%. V lost 7 bases, J lost 4 bases, and 10 bases lay in between. CDR3 length equals 11 residues. Germline CDR1 reads SQVTM; CDR2 reads ANQGSEA. This clonotype was recorded at least ten times.

This clonotype was sampled from a man between 50 and 59 years old with Graves' ophthalmopathy. The chain uses TRBV29-1 and TRBJ1-1; a weak D match, TRBD1 (6 bases). The specimen was peripheral blood. CDR3 protein: CSASGVTEAFF. CDR3 DNA: TGCAGCGCATCAGGGGTCACTGAAGCTTTCTTT. The full variable domain, rest sourced from reference TRBV29-1 and TRBJ1-1, is SAVISQKPSRDICQRGTSLTIQCQVDSQVTMMFWYRQQPGQSLTLIATANQGSEATYESGFVIDKFPISRPNLTFSTLTVSNMSPEDSSIYLCSASGVTEAFFGQGTRLTVV.